The 18 T cell receptor beta chains listed next were all sequenced from one sample in a study of cytomegalovirus exposure and HLA in healthy donors. In the PCR, 60 Vbeta and 13 Jbeta primers were used. Method: immunoSEQ multiplex PCR; TCRdb's copy keeps in-frame clones and lacks some. The repertoire holds more than 150,000 clones, with roughly 87% as singletons. Specimen: PBMCs. These receptors originate from a girl under three years old in good health and CMV-seronegative.

The chain recombines TRBV4-1 with TRBJ2-5; maybe TRBD1 (6 bases). The CDR3 runs to 16 residues. V shed 3 bases and J shed 5 bases, with 19 bases lying between them. Germline V gene data show CDR1 as MGHRA and CDR2 as YSYEKL. The CDR3 spells CASSHRTDPVRETQYF. The CDR3 bases are TGCGCCAGCAGCCACCGGACAGACCCTGTTCGGGAGACCCAGTACTTC.

The J gene is TRBJ2-5, the V gene TRBV9; unclear D gene. Per germline, CDR1 SGDLS and CDR2 YYNGEE. The CDR3 runs to 15 residues. V shed 4 bases and J shed 5 bases, with 18 bases lying between them. CDR3 sequence: CASSSLDSSWETQYF. In nucleotides, the CDR3 is TGTGCCAGCAGCTCCTTAGACTCGAGTTGGGAGACCCAGTACTTC.

This clone was found once. V usage is TRBV7-9 and J usage is TRBJ1-2; 10 bases map to TRBD1. After removal of 5 bases from V and 0 bases from J, the junction contained 9 bases not matched to a gene. Per the germline V gene, CDR1 is SEHNR and CDR2 is FQNEAQ (reference sequence). There are 17 residues in the CDR3. Written as DNA, the CDR3 is TGTGCCAGCAGCCGTGGGACAGGGGTTCCGACTAACTATGGCTACACCTTC. Its translation is CASSRGTGVPTNYGYTF.

The chain joins TRBV7-2 to TRBJ1-5; no reliable D call. The CDR3 has 13 residues. Trimming shortened V by 5 bases and J by 5 bases, and 10 bases separated the two germline ends. CDR1 is SGHTA, CDR2 FQGNSA, per germline. CDR3 in amino acids: CASSRTVDQPQHF. For the CDR3, the DNA is TGTGCCAGCAGCCGGACTGTGGATCAGCCCCAGCATTTT.

V and J are TRBV9 and TRBJ2-1; D is possibly TRBD2 (6 bases). The V end lost 0 bases, the J end lost 7 bases, and 17 bases lay between the germline ends. From germline, CDR1 is SGDLS and CDR2 YYNGEE. This CDR3 is built from 16 residues. The CDR3 here is CASSVGGGASGNEQFF. In DNA, the CDR3 is TGTGCCAGCAGCGTAGGAGGCGGGGCGTCGGGTAATGAGCAGTTCTTC.

J is TRBJ2-1 and V is TRBV7-9; D possibly corresponds to TRBD2 (6 bases). This CDR3 contains 15 residues. V was cut by 5 bases and J by 2 bases, with 13 bases left in between. Germline V gene sequence: CDR1 SEHNR, CDR2 FQNEAQ (reference sequence). In DNA, the CDR3 is TGTGCCAGCAGCCCGGGACTGGAGACCTACAATGAGCAGTTCTTC. Translated, it gives CASSPGLETYNEQFF.

The V call is TRBV7-6, the J call TRBJ2-1; 9 nucleotides match TRBD1. The trim removed 5 bases at V and 0 bases at J, leaving 5 bases unmatched. The CDR3 spans 16 residues. Germline-derived CDR1 and CDR2 are SGHVS and FNYEAQ. The CDR3: CASSLNRGRSYNEQFF. The DNA for the CDR3 is TGTGCCAGCAGCCTGAACAGGGGGCGCTCCTACAATGAGCAGTTCTTC. Variable domain in full (rest from reference TRBV7-6 and TRBJ2-1): GAGVSQSPRYKVTKRGQDVALRCDPISGHVSLYWYRQALGQGPEFLTYFNYEAQQDKSGLPNDRFSAERPEGSISTLTIQRTEQRDSAMYRCASSLNRGRSYNEQFFGPGTRLTVL.

The rearrangement joins TRBV5-1 to TRBJ2-7; maybe TRBD2 (6 bases). The CDR3 loop spans 17 amino acids. Germline lookup yields CDR1 SGHRS and CDR2 YFSETQ. V lost 0 bases to trimming and J lost 6 bases, with 22 bases between them. CDR3 in amino acids: CASSLGAVRGTSSEQYF. CDR3 DNA: TGCGCCAGCAGCTTGGGGGCGGTACGGGGGACCTCTTCCGAGCAGTACTTC.

This rearrangement joins TRBV5-1 to TRBJ2-2, with TRBD1 identical over 8 bases. The CDR3 runs 13 residues. J lost 13 bases, V lost 4 bases, and 9 bases had no gene match. The V gene's germline CDR1 is SGHRS and CDR2 YFSETQ. CDR3 in DNA: TGCGCCAGCAGCCTAACGGACAGGGAAGGGCTGTTTTTT. Encoded protein: CASSLTDREGLFF.

The chain employs TRBV7-3 and TRBJ2-1; D is possibly TRBD2 (5 bases). Trimming took 3 bases from V and 0 from J, leaving 9 bases between them. The CDR3 contains 15 residues. Germline V gene sequence: CDR1 SGHTA, CDR2 FQGTGA. For the CDR3, the DNA is TGTGCCAGCAGCTTGTTACTAGGCTCCTACAATGAGCAGTTCTTC. This sequence encodes CASSLLLGSYNEQFF.

CDR3 in DNA: TGTGCCAGCAGTGGCCGGACTAGCGGGAAGCAGTTCTTC. It codes for CASSGRTSGKQFF. The chain carries TRBV6-1 and TRBJ2-1; 12 bases match TRBD2. The germline V gene encodes CDR1 MNHNS and CDR2 SASEGT. The V and J ends lost 4 bases and 11 bases, in that order; junction bases with no gene match: 3. This CDR3 spans 13 amino acids.

This rearrangement joins TRBV4-1 to TRBJ2-7, with TRBD1 matching over 8 bases. The V gene end was trimmed by 0 bases and the J gene end by 1 base; junction bases not matched to a gene: 17. CDR3 length equals 20 residues. Germline CDR1 reads MGHRA; CDR2 reads YSYEKL. The CDR3 protein is CASSQDPLRTGKVLSYEQYF. CDR3 coding DNA: TGCGCCAGCAGCCAAGACCCCCTAAGGACAGGGAAGGTTTTGTCCTACGAGCAGTACTTC.

The chain joins TRBV2 to TRBJ2-1, with a possible D match to TRBD2 (6 bases). Germline lookup yields CDR1 SNHLY and CDR2 FYNNEI. This CDR3 is 14 amino acids long. The V end was cut by 0 bases, the J end by 3 bases, with 6 bases between. CDR3: CASSEAGLYNEQFF. CDR3 sequence (DNA): TGTGCCAGCAGTGAAGCGGGACTCTACAATGAGCAGTTCTTC.

The V gene is TRBV30, the J gene TRBJ2-7; D may be TRBD1 (6 bases). Trimming cost V 2 bases and J 5 bases, with 10 bases left between them. CDR1 is GTSNPN and CDR2 is SVGIG in the germline V gene (reference sequence). This CDR3 has 12 residues. The CDR3 loop reads CAWSISGDEQYF. The CDR3 nucleotides read TGTGCCTGGAGTATCTCAGGGGACGAGCAGTACTTC.

This sequence joins TRBV9 and TRBJ2-2; D might be TRBD1 (6 bases). The CDR3 totals 14 residues. The V gene lost 3 bases and the J gene lost 6 bases, with 12 bases spanning the gap. CDR1 and CDR2 from the germline V gene are SGDLS and YYNGEE. The DNA of the CDR3 is TGTGCCAGCAGCGCAGGGGCGGACGCCGGGGAGCTGTTTTTT. This gives the protein CASSAGADAGELFF.

The rearrangement links TRBV7-9 to TRBJ2-7; a weak D match, TRBD1 (6 bases). CDR1 is SEHNR and CDR2 is FQNEAQ in the germline V gene (reference sequence). The V end lost 5 bases, the J end lost 6 bases, and 14 bases lay between the germline ends. This CDR3 comprises 13 residues. The CDR3 is CASSREQGTEQYF. CDR3 nucleotides: TGTGCCAGCAGCCGGGAACAGGGAACCGAGCAGTACTTC.

This clone was observed once. This chain links TRBV27 with TRBJ2-1, with TRBD1 as a possible D gene (6 bases). The CDR3 has 15 amino acids. Deletions cut 2 bases from V and 1 base from J, with 9 bases between. CDR1 MNHEY and CDR2 SMNVEV come from the germline V gene (reference sequence). In DNA, the CDR3 is TGTGCCAGCAGTTTAAGGACAGTTTCCTACAATGAGCAGTTCTTC. Its protein is CASSLRTVSYNEQFF.

V and J are TRBV30 and TRBJ2-2, with 10 bases aligning to TRBD2. Germline CDR1 reads GTSNPN; CDR2 reads SVGIG (reference sequence). The CDR3 is made up of 14 amino acids. The junction had 9 bases not matched to a gene; V was cut back by 7 bases and J by 7 bases. CDR3 residues: CASSAGGPIGELFF. CDR3 sequence (DNA): TGTGCCTCCTCAGCGGGAGGGCCAATCGGGGAGCTGTTTTTT.